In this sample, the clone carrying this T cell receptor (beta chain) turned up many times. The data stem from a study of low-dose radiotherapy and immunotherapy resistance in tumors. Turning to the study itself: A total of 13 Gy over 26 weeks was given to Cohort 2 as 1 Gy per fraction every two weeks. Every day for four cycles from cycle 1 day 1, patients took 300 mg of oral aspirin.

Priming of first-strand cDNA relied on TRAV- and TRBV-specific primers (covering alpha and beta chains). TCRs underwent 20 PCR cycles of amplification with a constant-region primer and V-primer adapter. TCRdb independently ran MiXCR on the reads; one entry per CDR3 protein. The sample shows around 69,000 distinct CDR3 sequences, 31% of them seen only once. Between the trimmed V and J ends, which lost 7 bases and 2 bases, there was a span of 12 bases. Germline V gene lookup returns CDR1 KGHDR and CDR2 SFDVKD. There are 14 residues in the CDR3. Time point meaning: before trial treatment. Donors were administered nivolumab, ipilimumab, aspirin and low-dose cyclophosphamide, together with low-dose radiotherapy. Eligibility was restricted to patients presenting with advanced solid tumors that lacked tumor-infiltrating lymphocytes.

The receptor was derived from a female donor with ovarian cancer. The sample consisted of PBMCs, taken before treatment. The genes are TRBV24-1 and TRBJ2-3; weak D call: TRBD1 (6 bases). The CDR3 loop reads CATSGQSVTDTQYF. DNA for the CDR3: TGTGCCACCAGCGGACAGTCTGTCACAGATACGCAGTATTTT.